The 11 T cell receptor beta chains below were found in one sample sequenced in a study of T cell responses to AZD1222 COVID-19 vaccine (dated by TCRdb to about 2021). The time point label on this specimen signifies: about 28 days (+/-7) after the second vaccine dose. The library was generated by the immunoSEQ multiplex PCR assay. This immuneACCESS table, as held by TCRdb, lists in-frame sequences with V and J called but not all clones. Of the missing ones, under half trace to an unresolved V gene in checked studies; the others have no known cause. The sample contains around 67,000 clones, about four fifths of them found a single time. The ten largest clones add up to roughly 6% of the sample. This material consisted of peripheral blood, taken 28 days after the second AZD1222 dose. The receptors come from an adult who received the AZD1222 COVID-19 vaccine.

Here the CDR3 reads CASSHPLAGGQDTQYF. CDR3 in DNA: TGTGCCAGCAGCCACCCCCTAGCGGGGGGGCAGGATACGCAGTATTTT. The rearrangement links TRBV7-6 to TRBJ2-3; 12 nucleotides agree with TRBD2. Germline assignment: CDR1 SGHVS and CDR2 FNYEAQ. V lost 5 bases and J lost 6; bases outside the gene matches: 9. The CDR3 runs 16 residues.

The V gene is TRBV2, the J gene TRBJ1-4; TRBD1 matches at 7 bases. The germline V gene has CDR1 SNHLY and CDR2 FYNNEI. The V and J ends lost 4 bases and 4 bases, in that order; junction bases with no gene match: 6. There are 15 residues in the CDR3. CDR3 sequence: CASSGTGWGNEKLFF. The CDR3 DNA follows: TGTGCCAGCAGTGGGACAGGTTGGGGTAATGAAAAACTGTTTTTT.

This clone was recorded once. This chain uses TRBV7-2 with TRBJ1-4; D ambiguous. This CDR3 spans 13 amino acids. Trimming removed 5 bases from V and 8 bases from J, with 12 bases in between. Germline-derived CDR1 and CDR2 are SGHTA and FQGNSA. CDR3 in DNA: TGTGCCAGCAGCCCCCCTGGTCAAGAAAAACTGTTTTTT. Encoded protein: CASSPPGQEKLFF. The whole variable domain, filled in from reference TRBV7-2 and TRBJ1-4, reads GAGVSQSPSNKVTEKGKDVELRCDPISGHTALYWYRQSLGQGLEFLIYFQGNSAPDKSGLPSDRFSAERTGGSVSTLTIQRTQQEDSAVYLCASSPPGQEKLFFGSGTQLSVL.

The chain combines TRBV2 with TRBJ2-1; the match to TRBD1 covers 8 bases. This CDR3 has 14 residues. Germline assignment: CDR1 SNHLY and CDR2 FYNNEI. With V trimmed by 9 bases and J by 4 bases, 8 bases remained unmatched. CDR3 DNA sequence: TGTGCCAGTATACAGGGGGTTCGATACAATGAGCAGTTCTTC. It specifies CASIQGVRYNEQFF.

This sequence joins TRBV12-3 or TRBV12-4 and TRBJ2-2; D gene uncertain. Between the trimmed V and J ends, which lost 5 bases and 8 bases, there was a span of 6 bases. The CDR3 is 11 amino acids. In DNA, the CDR3 is TGTGCCAGCAGTGACCCTGGGGAGCTGTTTTTT. It yields the protein CASSDPGELFF.

The gene calls are TRBV5-1 and TRBJ2-5; tentative D call: TRBD1 (7 bases). Trimming pared 0 bases from V and 5 bases from J, leaving 14 bases between. The germline CDR1 and CDR2 sequences are SGHRS and YFSETQ. The CDR3 is made up of 15 amino acids. CDR3 sequence reads: CASSLAFRGDETQYF. The CDR3 DNA is TGCGCCAGCAGCTTGGCCTTCAGGGGGGACGAGACCCAGTACTTC.

V is TRBV19 and J is TRBJ1-1; 7 bases line up with TRBD1. The CDR3 consists of 15 residues. V lost 4 bases to trimming and J lost 3 bases; unmatched junction nucleotides: 8. The germline V gene has CDR1 LNHDA and CDR2 SQIVND (reference sequence). CDR3 sequence (DNA): TGTGCCAGTAGTAAAACAGGGGTAGGGGACACTGAAGCTTTCTTT. This translates into CASSKTGVGDTEAFF.

CDR3 nucleotides: TGTGCCTGGCAAATCGAGGGGCACTCACGGGACACTGAAGCTTTCTTT. Translated, it gives CAWQIEGHSRDTEAFF. The V gene is TRBV30, the J gene TRBJ1-1, with a tentative D call TRBD1 (5 bases). The CDR3 has 16 amino acids. Between the trimmed V and J ends, which lost 5 bases and 3 bases, there was a span of 22 bases. Germline V gives CDR1 GTSNPN, CDR2 SVGIG (reference sequence).

The chain uses TRBV6-1 and TRBJ1-4, with D uncertain. Between the trimmed V and J ends, which lost 0 bases and 7 bases, there was a span of 15 bases. This CDR3 spans 16 amino acids. CDR1 MNHNS and CDR2 SASEGT come from the germline V gene. The CDR3 reads CASSEAKTQEGEKLFF. CDR3 in DNA: TGTGCCAGCAGTGAAGCGAAGACCCAGGAGGGTGAAAAACTGTTTTTT.

The chain links TRBV2 to TRBJ1-6, with D tentatively TRBD1 (6 bases). The CDR3 spans 16 residues. Germline V gene data show CDR1 as SNHLY and CDR2 as FYNNEI. Trimming cost V 6 bases and J 0 bases, with 12 bases left between them. The CDR3: CASRGGRSSYNSPLHF. The CDR3 DNA is TGTGCCAGCAGGGGGGGGCGGAGCTCCTATAATTCACCCCTCCACTTT.

The rearrangement joins TRBV2 to TRBJ1-2; D is possibly TRBD1 (5 bases). The germline CDR1 and CDR2 sequences are SNHLY and FYNNEI. V lost 3 bases, J lost 2 bases, and 16 bases lay in between. This CDR3 region has 16 residues. The CDR3 loop is CASSDESRGPNYGYTF. The DNA of the CDR3 is TGTGCCAGCAGTGATGAGAGTAGGGGTCCCAACTATGGCTACACCTTC.